The entry below describes one T cell receptor (beta chain). The sample is drawn from a study of blood T cell repertoires in COVID-19. Study background: The United States, Italy and Spain were the sources of the acute and convalescent COVID-19 samples. Sample material is recorded as cDNA or gDNA derived from T cells, B-cell-depleted T cells, or PBMCs.

Per the original methods: How many nucleated cells were present was estimated from reference gene primer amplification. Here immunoSEQ multiplex PCR was the method, and the copy in TCRdb shows in-frame clones only, minus some. D and trimming come from the DNA, and the V and J calls and clone size come from that table. The sample lists around 130,000 clones; about four fifths were seen once. The sequencing input was peripheral blood. The sequence was obtained from a man aged 60 to 75 with acute or convalescent COVID-19.

The CDR3: CASRPPQGDQEKLFF. CDR3 nucleotides: TGCGCCAGCAGACCCCCACAGGGAGATCAAGAAAAACTGTTTTTT. V usage is TRBV5-1 and J usage is TRBJ1-4, with D maybe TRBD1 (6 bases). Trimming removed 5 bases at V and 8 bases at J, with 19 bases between. The CDR3 is 15 amino acids. Germline loops: CDR1 SGHRS, CDR2 YFSETQ. Combining the CDR3 with reference TRBV5-1 and TRBJ1-4 gives the whole variable domain KAGVTQTPRYLIKTRGQQVTLSCSPISGHRSVSWYQQTPGQGLQFLFEYFSETQRNKGNFPGRFSGRQFSNSRSEMNVSTLELGDSALYLCASRPPQGDQEKLFFGSGTQLSVL.